This T cell receptor (beta chain) emerged from a study of blood T cell repertoires in COVID-19. Study at large: Whether acute or convalescent, the COVID-19 samples came from the United States, Italy and Spain. The cDNA or gDNA used as material had been derived from T cells, B-cell-depleted T cells, or PBMCs.

As processed by the authors: Reference gene primers were amplified, and this amplification served to estimate nucleated cell counts. The data were produced by immunoSEQ multiplex PCR, yet TCRdb's version contains in-frame clones alone and is incomplete. V and J calls plus clone size are reproduced from that table; the DNA served to infer D and trimming. The sample includes 80,000 to 95,000 clones, about 76% of them seen just once. Sequenced sample: peripheral blood. The source is a man older than 75 with acute or convalescent COVID-19.

The CDR3 bases are TGTGCCAGCTCACACTCTAGCGGGAGCTACGAGCAGTACTTC. Protein: CASSHSSGSYEQYF. The chain combines TRBV18 with TRBJ2-7, with TRBD2 matching 10 bases. The CDR3 is 14 amino acids. From germline, CDR1 is KGHSH and CDR2 LQKENI. J lost 3 bases, V lost 4 bases, and 3 bases had no gene match.